This T cell receptor (beta chain) was profiled in a study of CD8+ T cells in alopecia areata. Overall study: Affected scalp percentage determined the severity score of treated patients.

Treatment given: oral pan-JAK inhibitor, 5-10 mg twice daily. Alopecia areata patients had lesional scalp punch biopsies and peripheral blood taken from them. Whole-study results and caveats: Treatment with tofacitinib significantly lowered scalp clonality and reduced expanded CD8+ clones among the top 100.

Following extraction, RNA underwent reverse transcription to cDNA, which served as the sequencing template. This table comes from immunoSEQ multiplex PCR, and its TCRdb copy is limited to in-frame clones, with some not included. Of 200,000 to 250,000 clones listed, just over 65% were seen once; the top ten hold roughly 1.2%. As concerns this clone: Its target is not known.

Germline V gene sequence: CDR1 GTSNPN, CDR2 SVGIG (reference sequence). V gave up 2 bases and J gave up 4 bases; unmatched junction bases: 6. The CDR3 is 15 residues long. The clonotype was recovered from a human donor with alopecia areata. The material sequenced was CD4+ T cells sorted from blood, taken at approximately week 44, from a patient treated with tofacitinib. This sequence joins TRBV30 and TRBJ1-3; 9 bases agree with TRBD1. The DNA for the CDR3 is TGTGCCTGGAGTCCGGGACAGGGTTTGGGAAACACCATATATTTT. Its protein product is CAWSPGQGLGNTIYF.